Sequencing of this TCR beta chain was carried out in a study of blood T cell repertoires in COVID-19. Assay: immunoSEQ multiplex PCR; the TCRdb copy retains only in-frame clones and omits some. The sample shows roughly 190,000 clones, 70% to 90% of them seen only once. Germline values: CDR1 MNHEY, CDR2 SVGAGI. This CDR3 contains 15 residues. Trimming took 9 bases from V and 4 from J; bases not matched to a gene: 10. Living in roughly 25 US areas, the participants were between roughly 18 and 90 years of age. Participants' reported clinical history set cohort assignment. This receptor was taken from a woman aged 18-29 years who had recovered from COVID-19. The chain combines TRBV6-5 with TRBJ2-3; 10 nucleotides align to TRBD2. Sequencing was done on a sample of PBMCs or T cells enriched from blood (not recorded which). The CDR3 DNA is TGTGCCAGTCGATTAGCGGGAGGTGGGGCAGATACGCAGTATTTT. It is translated as CASRLAGGGADTQYF.